Listed below are T cell receptor beta chains from one sample, sequenced in a study of cytotoxic CD8 clonotypes in ibrutinib-treated CLL. The repertoire was sequenced with immunoSEQ multiplex PCR; TCRdb's copy has only in-frame clones and lacks some. The data hold under 200,000 clones, with around 80% observed a single time. Sequencing was performed on PBMCs, taken after 24 months of ibrutinib treatment. These receptors all stem from a human donor with chronic lymphocytic leukemia. Each CDR3 is given with its conserved first and last residue. The order of the fields is J gene, clone size, D gene, V gene, CDR3 DNA, CDR3 protein. The D gene is left open where the match is weak. A clone size is listed for some rows: how often the clone was seen (once, few, many), or a class if it is expanded.

>TRBJ1-1|NA|NA|TRBV9
TGTGCCAGCAGTGGTAATGAGAACACTGAAGCTTTCTTT
CASSGNENTEAFF
>TRBJ1-2|NA|TRBD1|TRBV11-2
TGTGCCAGCAGCTGGGACAGGAGTATCTCCAACTATGGCTACACCTTC
CASSWDRSISNYGYTF
>TRBJ2-3|NA|TRBD2|TRBV5-4
TGTGCCAGCAGCTTCTCTAGCGGGGTCACAGATACGCAGTATTTT
CASSFSSGVTDTQYF
>TRBJ2-3|NA|NA|TRBV7-3
TGTGCCAGCAGCTTATACTCCGACAGTGGGTCAGATACGCAGTATTTT
CASSLYSDSGSDTQYF
>TRBJ2-7|NA|TRBD1|TRBV28
TGTGCCAGCAGTTTCGGGGGGACAGGGGACTACGAGCAGTACTTC
CASSFGGTGDYEQYF
>TRBJ2-1|NA|NA|TRBV6-4
TGTGCCAGCAGTTGGACAGAAGGGAGTAGGGAGCAGTTCTTC
CASSWTEGSREQFF
>TRBJ1-5|few|TRBD1|TRBV19
TGTGCCACTTGGGACAGGGGATCTCAGCCCCAGCATTTT
CATWDRGSQPQHF
>TRBJ1-3|NA|NA|TRBV29-1
TGCAGCGTGGGATTACTCGACAGGAGTTCTGGAAACACCATATATTTT
CSVGLLDRSSGNTIYF
>TRBJ2-7|once|TRBD1|TRBV30
TGTGCCTGGGAGTATACCGGGACAGGGGGAGGCTACGAGCAGTACTTC
CAWEYTGTGGGYEQYF
>TRBJ2-5|NA|TRBD2|TRBV7-9
TGTGCCAGCAGCTCGTCACTAGCGGGAGGGGGAGAGACCCAGTACTTC
CASSSSLAGGGETQYF
>TRBJ1-1|NA|NA|TRBV6-5
TGTGCCAGCAGTTGGGGGGACACTGAAGCTTTCTTT
CASSWGDTEAFF
>TRBJ1-2|NA|TRBD1|TRBV9
TGTGCCAGCAGCGTAGGACAGGGCTATGGCTACACCTTC
CASSVGQGYGYTF
>TRBJ1-3|NA|NA|TRBV28
TGTGCCAGCAGTCCCTGGCTTGGAAACACCATATATTTT
CASSPWLGNTIYF
>TRBJ1-2|NA|TRBD1|TRBV27
TGTGCCAGCAGTTCCTTGGGACAGGGTAGTTATGGCTACACCTTC
CASSSLGQGSYGYTF
>TRBJ2-7|once|NA|TRBV4-3
TGCGCCAGCAGCCAGGACAGCTCCTACGAGCAGTACTTC
CASSQDSSYEQYF